This T cell receptor beta chain was profiled in a study of cytomegalovirus exposure and HLA in healthy donors. The CDR3 has 17 residues. Germline loops: CDR1 SGHDT, CDR2 YYEEEE. V shed 1 base and J shed 0 bases, with 16 bases lying between them. Findings and limits, study-wide: Rarity marked most TCR sequences, yet some public TCRs occurred in many donors. Later on, an analysis showed TCR association rates differing by HLA locus, with DRB1 the most and HLA-C the fewest. A later analysis found that most CMV-associated TCR beta chains appeared HLA-restricted.

Comments on this clone: The antigen is undetermined.

The PCR used 60 Vbeta and 13 Jbeta primers. This table comes from immunoSEQ multiplex PCR, and its TCRdb copy is limited to in-frame clones, with some not included. The table shows 150,000 to 200,000 clones, with approximately 80% occurring only once. The source is a woman aged 25 to 39 in good health and CMV-seropositive. The chain links TRBV5-6 to TRBJ1-1; maybe TRBD1 (5 bases). Sequencing input: PBMCs. The CDR3 DNA is TGTGCCAGCAGCTTGAGTCCATCAGGGTATATGAACACTGAAGCTTTCTTT. Its protein is CASSLSPSGYMNTEAFF.